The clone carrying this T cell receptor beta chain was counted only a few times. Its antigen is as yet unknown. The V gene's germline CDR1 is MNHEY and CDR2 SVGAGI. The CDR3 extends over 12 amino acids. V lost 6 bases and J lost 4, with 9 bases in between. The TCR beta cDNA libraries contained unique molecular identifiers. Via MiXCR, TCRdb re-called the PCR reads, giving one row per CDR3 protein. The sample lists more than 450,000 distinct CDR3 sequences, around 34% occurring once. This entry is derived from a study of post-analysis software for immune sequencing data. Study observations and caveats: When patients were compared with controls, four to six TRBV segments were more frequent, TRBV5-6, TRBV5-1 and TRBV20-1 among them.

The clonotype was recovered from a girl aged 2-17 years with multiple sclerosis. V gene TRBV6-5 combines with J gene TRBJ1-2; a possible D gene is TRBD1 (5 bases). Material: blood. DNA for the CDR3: TGTGCCAGCAGCGACAGACTCTATGGCTACACCTTC. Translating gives CASSDRLYGYTF.